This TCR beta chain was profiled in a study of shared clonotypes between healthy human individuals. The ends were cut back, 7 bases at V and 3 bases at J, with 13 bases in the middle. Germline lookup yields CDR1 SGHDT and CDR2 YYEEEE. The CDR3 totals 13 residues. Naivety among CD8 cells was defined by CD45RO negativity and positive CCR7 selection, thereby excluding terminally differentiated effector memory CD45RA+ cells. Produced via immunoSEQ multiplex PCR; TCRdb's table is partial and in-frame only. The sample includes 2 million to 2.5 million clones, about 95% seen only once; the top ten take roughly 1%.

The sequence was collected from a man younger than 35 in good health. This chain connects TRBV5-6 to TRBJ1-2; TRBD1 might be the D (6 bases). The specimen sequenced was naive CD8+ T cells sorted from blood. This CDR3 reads CASYEGGDYGYTF. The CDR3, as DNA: TGTGCCAGCTACGAGGGGGGCGACTATGGCTACACCTTC.